These T cell receptor beta chains were read from a single sample in a study of T-cell reconstitution after alpha-beta-depleted transplantation in children. TCRdb re-derived calls from the PCR reads in MiXCR, one entry per CDR3 protein. This sample has 200,000 to 250,000 distinct CDR3 sequences, with roughly 11% found just once. Sequenced material: PBMCs, taken before TCRalphabeta/CD19-depleted stem cell transplant. The receptors shown here come from a child in the first two years of life with acute myeloid leukemia, due to receive a stem cell transplant. Each CDR3 is given with its conserved first and last residue. The D gene is left open where the match is weak. Rows may omit the clone size; those that give it use once, few, many or a size class.

j_call,cdr3_length,v_call,clone_size,d_call,cdr3_nt,cdr3_aa
TRBJ2-3,17,TRBV6-5,NA,NA,TGTGCCAGCAGTTACTCGTCACTAGACTGGGGCACAGATACGCAGTATTTT,CASSYSSLDWGTDTQYF
TRBJ2-3,14,TRBV5-1,many,TRBD2,TGCGCCAGCAGCTTGGAGCGGGAGTCCGATACGCAGTATTTT,CASSLERESDTQYF
TRBJ2-7,13,TRBV20-1,many,NA,TGCAGTGCTAGAGGACGGAACGTCTACGAGCAGTACTTC,CSARGRNVYEQYF
TRBJ1-5,16,TRBV18,NA,NA,TGTGCCAGCTCACCACAACCCAGGACCAGCAATCAGCCCCAGCATTTT,CASSPQPRTSNQPQHF
TRBJ1-3,16,TRBV12-3/TRBV12-4,many,TRBD1,TGTGCCAGCAACCCGGGACAGGCCGGCTCTGGAAACACCATATATTTT,CASNPGQAGSGNTIYF
TRBJ1-2,14,TRBV5-8,many,NA,TGTGCCAGCAGCTTTGCAGTTCTCAACTATGGCTACACCTTC,CASSFAVLNYGYTF
TRBJ2-6,15,TRBV28,NA,NA,TGTGCCAGCAGTTTGACAGACTCTGGGGCCAACGTCCTGACTTTC,CASSLTDSGANVLTF
TRBJ2-4,14,TRBV11-2,many,NA,TGTGCCAGCAGCCCCTTTCTCAGGAAAAACATTCAGTACTTC,CASSPFLRKNIQYF
TRBJ2-5,14,TRBV20-1,many,NA,TGCAGCCCCTTGGGGACTGAAGGGCAAGAGACCCAGTACTTC,CSPLGTEGQETQYF
TRBJ2-5,13,TRBV29-1,NA,NA,TGCAGCGTACCGACTGACACGCAAGAGACCCAGTACTTC,CSVPTDTQETQYF
TRBJ2-3,14,TRBV20-1,many,NA,TGCAGGGCCCCTGTGGGCGGGGCGCCAGATACGCAGTATTTT,CRAPVGGAPDTQYF
TRBJ2-1,14,TRBV7-2,many,TRBD2,TGTGCCAGCAGCATCGGACTAGCGGGGAATGAGCAGTTCTTC,CASSIGLAGNEQFF
TRBJ2-3,12,TRBV20-1,NA,NA,TGCAGTGCTGGGGATTATGGGGATACGCAGTATTTT,CSAGDYGDTQYF
TRBJ2-1,15,TRBV5-1,many,TRBD1,TGCGCCAGCAGCTTGCAGGGGGATCCCGTTAATGAGCAGTTCTTC,CASSLQGDPVNEQFF
TRBJ1-5,15,TRBV27,many,NA,TGTGCCAGCATTCCACGACAGATGGAACATCAGCCCCAGCATTTT,CASIPRQMEHQPQHF
TRBJ2-3,14,TRBV11-2,many,TRBD2,TGTGCCAGCAGCCCCGGGACTAGCACTCTTACGCAGTATTTT,CASSPGTSTLTQYF
TRBJ2-5,18,TRBV25-1,NA,TRBD1,TGTGCCAGCAGTGCTATGAACAGGGGACCAGTGAAAGAAGAGACCCAGTACTTC,CASSAMNRGPVKEETQYF
TRBJ2-5,14,TRBV29-1,many,TRBD1,TGCAGCGTACCACGGGACAGGGGAAGGGAGACCCAGTACTTC,CSVPRDRGRETQYF
TRBJ2-3,14,TRBV28,many,NA,TGTGCCAGCACGGCCAGGGTTGGCACAGATACGCAGTATTTT,CASTARVGTDTQYF
TRBJ1-2,12,TRBV20-1,many,NA,TGCAGTGCTCGGTGGGGAAACTATGGCTACACCTTC,CSARWGNYGYTF
TRBJ2-7,13,TRBV29-1,many,TRBD1,TGCAGCGTTGAGGGGGGACAGGGGTACGAGCAGTACTTC,CSVEGGQGYEQYF
TRBJ1-1,12,TRBV12-3/TRBV12-4,many,TRBD1,TGTGCCAGCAGCTGGGACAGGGTTGAAGCTTTCTTT,CASSWDRVEAFF
TRBJ2-1,14,TRBV6-1,NA,TRBD1,TGTGCCAGCAGCCGACAGGGGGGCTACAATGAGCAGTTCTTC,CASSRQGGYNEQFF
TRBJ1-1,11,TRBV2,once,NA,TGTGCCAGCAGTGAGACGATGGGAGCTATCTTT,CASSETMGAIF
TRBJ2-7,13,TRBV7-9,NA,NA,TGTGCCAGCAGCCCTATGTTCAGGGCCGAGCAGTACTTC,CASSPMFRAEQYF
TRBJ2-3,13,TRBV7-2,NA,NA,TGTGCCAGCACCACTTATCTCTCAGATACGCAGTATTTT,CASTTYLSDTQYF
TRBJ2-3,16,TRBV7-9,many,NA,TGTGCCAGCAGCCCCTACCAGGGGTCTTTTTCAGATACGCAGTATTTT,CASSPYQGSFSDTQYF
TRBJ1-3,14,TRBV29-1,few,TRBD1,TGCAGCGGCCTAAGGACAGGGGAAGGAAACACCATATATTTT,CSGLRTGEGNTIYF
TRBJ2-2,13,TRBV5-6,few,NA,TGTGCCAGCACCCTTGGGGGGCCCGGGGAGCTGTTTTTT,CASTLGGPGELFF
TRBJ1-2,14,TRBV29-1,many,NA,TGCAGCGCTATGTCGGGGGGAAATCGCTATGGCTACACCTTC,CSAMSGGNRYGYTF
TRBJ2-7,12,TRBV19,NA,NA,TGTGCCAGTAGTATCCGAGGTTACGAGCAGTACTTC,CASSIRGYEQYF
TRBJ2-1,15,TRBV2,many,TRBD2,TGTGCCAGCAGTAGTTGGACTAGTTTGAGTAATGAGCAGTTCTTC,CASSSWTSLSNEQFF
TRBJ2-1,16,TRBV20-1,many,TRBD2,TGCAGTGCTAGCGGCGGGCGGGGGGGCGGTTACAATGAGCAGTTCTTC,CSASGGRGGGYNEQFF
TRBJ1-4,14,TRBV28,many,TRBD1,TGTGCCAGCAGTAAGGGACAGGGGAGGGAAAAACTGTTTTTT,CASSKGQGREKLFF
TRBJ1-2,12,TRBV5-1,many,NA,TGCGCCAGCAGCTTGGAGGCCGGGGGCTACACCTTC,CASSLEAGGYTF
TRBJ2-7,15,TRBV5-1,many,NA,TGCGCCAGCAGCACAGCCCCGACAGTCTCCTACGAGCAGTACTTC,CASSTAPTVSYEQYF
TRBJ2-3,16,TRBV27,NA,NA,TGTGCCAGCAGCGGGGGATTGGTAGGCGGCACAGATACGCAGTATTTT,CASSGGLVGGTDTQYF
TRBJ2-7,14,TRBV28,many,TRBD1,TGTGCCAGCAGTCTATCGGACAGGAGCTACGAGCAGTACTTC,CASSLSDRSYEQYF
TRBJ2-5,14,TRBV7-2,many,NA,TGTGCCAGCAGCCCCGGGACCCTACAAGAGACCCAGTACTTC,CASSPGTLQETQYF